One and the same sample provided the 8 T cell receptor beta chains below, sequenced in a study of cytomegalovirus exposure and HLA in healthy donors. PCR used 60 Vbeta primers and 13 Jbeta primers. Clones were read by immunoSEQ multiplex PCR, and TCRdb kept only the in-frame ones, dropping some. The profile covers 170,000 or so clones, with about 80% appearing a single time and over 2% taken by the ten largest. Sequencing used PBMCs. These receptors all stem from a man in his 60s in good health and CMV-seronegative.

The V and J genes are TRBV5-6 and TRBJ2-3; 8 nucleotides align to TRBD2. This CDR3 is 17 amino acids long. Germline values: CDR1 SGHDT, CDR2 YYEEEE. The junction had 6 bases not matched to a gene; V was cut back by 0 bases and J by 0 bases. CDR3 in amino acids: CASSLGFTGGSTDTQYF. In nucleotides, the CDR3 is TGTGCCAGCAGCTTGGGTTTTACGGGAGGGAGCACAGATACGCAGTATTTT.

The rearrangement links TRBV7-3 to TRBJ2-2; 11 nucleotides line up with TRBD2. The CDR3 totals 15 residues. V shed 6 bases and J 6 bases; nucleotides not matched to a gene: 6. CDR1 is SGHTA and CDR2 is FQGTGA in the germline V gene. The CDR3 region has the DNA TGTGCCAGCAGATCTAGCGGGAGGATGGCCGGGGAGCTGTTTTTT. It encodes CASRSSGRMAGELFF.

The CDR3, as DNA: TGTGCCAGCAGAGACGGAGCGTCCTACGAGCAGTACTTC. It translates to CASRDGASYEQYF. V and J are TRBV5-4 and TRBJ2-5, with D hard to call. The DNA end lines up better with TRBJ2-7; the J call may be wrong. Germline lookup yields CDR1 SGHNT and CDR2 YYREEE (reference sequence). This CDR3 region has 13 residues.

The chain is built from TRBV6-1 and TRBJ2-7; tentatively, D is TRBD2 (5 bases). The CDR3 sequence is 12 residues long. Germline values: CDR1 MNHNS, CDR2 SASEGT. V was cut by 8 bases and J by 2 bases, with 10 bases left in between. CDR3 protein: CASEGTTYEQYF. CDR3 nucleotide sequence: TGTGCCAGCGAGGGTACGACCTACGAGCAGTACTTC.

The rearrangement uses TRBV2 and TRBJ1-5; perhaps TRBD1 as D (5 bases). Trimming removed 1 base at V and 4 bases at J, with 11 bases between. The CDR3 spans 15 residues. Germline V gives CDR1 SNHLY, CDR2 FYNNEI. CDR3 sequence: CASSEEGLVNQPQHF. The DNA of the CDR3 is TGTGCCAGCAGTGAAGAGGGACTAGTTAATCAGCCCCAGCATTTT.

V and J are TRBV19 and TRBJ1-3; TRBD1 matches at 7 bases. V was clipped by 9 bases and J by 0 bases; unmatched bases: 5. The CDR3 is 14 residues long. CDR1 is LNHDA, CDR2 SQIVND, per germline (reference sequence). Written as DNA, the CDR3 is TGTGCCAGCGACACAGGGGTCTCTGGAAACACCATATATTTT. This translates into CASDTGVSGNTIYF. The full variable domain, with the rest looked up from reference TRBV19 and TRBJ1-3, is DGGITQSPKYLFRKEGQNVTLSCEQNLNHDAMYWYRQDPGQGLRLIYYSQIVNDFQKGDIAEGYSVSREKKESFPLTVTSAQKNPTAFYLCASDTGVSGNTIYFGEGSWLTVV.

The chain employs TRBV7-6 and TRBJ2-3; 13 nucleotides agree with TRBD2. With 5 bases clipped from V and 1 base from J, the junction kept 3 bases outside the gene matches. The germline CDR1 and CDR2 sequences are SGHVS and FNYEAQ. The CDR3 is made up of 16 amino acids. The CDR3 loop is CASSRGLAGGTDTQYF. The DNA of the CDR3 is TGTGCCAGCAGCCGCGGACTAGCGGGGGGCACAGATACGCAGTATTTT.

The chain is built from TRBV7-2 and TRBJ2-3; possibly TRBD1 for D (6 bases). Germline CDR1 SGHTA, CDR2 FQGNSA. The germline V and J ends were trimmed by 4 bases and 6 bases, with 14 bases remaining between them. This CDR3 comprises 14 residues. The CDR3 protein is CASSSGDPYDTQYF. CDR3 bases: TGTGCCAGCAGCTCAGGGGACCCCTATGATACGCAGTATTTT.